A single sample is the source of the 6 T cell receptor beta chains below, sequenced in a study of blood T cells in healthy people across ages. It was with a sample-barcoded 5' primer and a J-beta primer mix that a second PCR of roughly 7 to 11 cycles was run. TCRdb used MiXCR to reprocess the 5' RACE reads, holding one entry per CDR3 protein. The table lists around 1,600,000 distinct CDR3 sequences, roughly 43% of them singletons. The sequenced sample was blood. The receptors originated from a woman aged 18-29 years in good health.

This chain uses TRBV6-5 with TRBJ1-2, with a weak D call TRBD1 (6 bases). This CDR3 spans 15 amino acids. Germline values: CDR1 MNHEY, CDR2 SVGAGI. V was pared by 5 bases and J by 5 bases, with 18 bases between. In DNA, the CDR3 is TGTGCCAGCAGTACCTCGTCAGGGGTGGGGTATGGCTACACCTTC. Residues: CASSTSSGVGYGYTF.

This clonotype was observed a handful of times. The V and J genes are TRBV20-1 and TRBJ2-7; 8 bases are a match to TRBD1. This CDR3 has 12 residues. The V and J ends lost 8 bases and 5 bases, in that order; junction bases with no gene match: 8. Per germline, CDR1 DFQATT and CDR2 SNEGSKA (reference sequence). The CDR3 coding sequence is TGCAGTATGGCCAGGGGGCTGAACGAGCAGTACTTC. Its protein product is CSMARGLNEQYF.

This clonotype was seen only a few times. V usage is TRBV4-1 and J usage is TRBJ2-1, with D perhaps TRBD1 (5 bases). Germline CDR1 MGHRA, CDR2 YSYEKL. Trimming took 4 bases from V and 1 from J, leaving 14 bases between them. The CDR3 contains 16 residues. In nucleotides, the CDR3 is TGCGCCAGCAGCCCTTATGGGGCAGGGTCCTACAATGAGCAGTTCTTC. This gives the protein CASSPYGAGSYNEQFF.

The chain is built from TRBV7-9 and TRBJ2-1, with TRBD2 as a possible D gene (5 bases). The V end lost 1 base, the J end lost 5 bases, and 9 bases lay between the germline ends. In germline, CDR1 is SEHNR, CDR2 FQNEAQ (reference sequence). There are 14 residues in the CDR3. The CDR3 region has the DNA TGTGCCAGCAGCTTAGATTCCGGGAACAATGAGCAGTTCTTC. Its translation is CASSLDSGNNEQFF.

This clonotype showed up just a few times. The chain links TRBV27 to TRBJ2-5; D not certain. This CDR3 is built from 13 residues. Germline CDR1 MNHEY, CDR2 SMNVEV (reference sequence). With 4 bases removed from V and 3 bases from J, the gap between germline ends came to 9 bases. The CDR3 DNA sequence: TGTGCCAGCAGTTCCTTTTTAAAAGAGACCCAGTACTTC. Amino acids: CASSSFLKETQYF.

This clonotype was observed a handful of times. The chain couples TRBV10-3 to TRBJ2-7, with D uncertain. Germline V gives CDR1 ENHRY, CDR2 SYGVKD. The CDR3 sequence is 12 residues long. Trimming shortened V by 8 bases and J by 2 bases, and 10 bases separated the two germline ends. CDR3 in amino acids: CAIGRVPYEQYF. CDR3 nucleotides: TGTGCCATCGGGCGAGTCCCCTACGAGCAGTACTTC.